This T cell receptor beta chain comes out of a study of blood T cell repertoires in COVID-19. Study-level background: COVID-19 samples, acute and convalescent, were from the United States, Italy and Spain.

The J segment lost 5 bases and the V segment lost 4 bases, leaving 7 bases of the junction unmatched. CDR1 LGHDT and CDR2 YNNKEL come from the germline V gene (reference sequence). The CDR3 length is 17 residues. Under the authors' procedure: Reference gene primer amplification gave nucleated cell count estimates. Repertoires were generated with immunoSEQ multiplex PCR, while TCRdb's copy carries only in-frame clones and drops some. The V and J calls and the clone size are those of that table, but D and trimming were determined from the DNA. The sample consists of some 66,000 clones, roughly 82% of them appearing once.

This sequence originates from a man aged 55-75 years with acute or convalescent COVID-19. V gene TRBV3-1 (or the pseudogene TRBV3-2) combines with J gene TRBJ2-3, with TRBD2 matching over 15 bases. The sequencing sample was made of peripheral blood. In DNA form, the CDR3 reads TGTGCCAGCAGCCGATGGACTAGCGGGGGGGCGGGAGATACGCAGTATTTT. Its protein is CASSRWTSGGAGDTQYF.